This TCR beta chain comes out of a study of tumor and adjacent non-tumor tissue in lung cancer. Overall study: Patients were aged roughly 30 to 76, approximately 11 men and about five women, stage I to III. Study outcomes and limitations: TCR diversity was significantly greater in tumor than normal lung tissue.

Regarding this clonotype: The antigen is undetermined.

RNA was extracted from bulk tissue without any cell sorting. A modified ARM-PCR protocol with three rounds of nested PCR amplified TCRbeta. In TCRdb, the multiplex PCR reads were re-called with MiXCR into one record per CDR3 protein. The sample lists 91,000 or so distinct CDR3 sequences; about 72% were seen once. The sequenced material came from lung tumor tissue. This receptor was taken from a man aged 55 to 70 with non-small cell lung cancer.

The CDR3 bases are TGTGCCAACACCACTGAGGCCAACGTCCTGACTTTC. This gives the protein CANTTEANVLTF. This sequence joins TRBV7-9 and TRBJ2-6, with D unresolved. V lost 10 bases to trimming and J lost 6 bases, with 10 bases between them. Looked up from germline, CDR1 is SEHNR and CDR2 is FQNEAQ (reference sequence). The CDR3 sequence is 12 residues long.